These T cell receptor beta chains were read from a single sample in a study of blood T cell repertoires in COVID-19. Assay: immunoSEQ multiplex PCR; the TCRdb copy retains only in-frame clones and omits some. In the table there are more than 200,000 clones, 70% to 90% of which are singletons. Sequenced material: peripheral blood. The receptors originated from a man younger than 45 with active or convalescent COVID-19. Both conserved end residues are part of each CDR3. The D gene is left open where the match is weak. A clone size is listed for some rows: how often the clone was seen (once, few, many), or a class if it is expanded.

j_gene	d_gene	v_gene	abundance	CDR3aa	CDR3nt
TRBJ1-6	TRBD1	TRBV19	-	CASSMIKTGVASSPLHF	TGTGCCAGTAGTATGATCAAGACAGGGGTTGCTTCCTCACCCCTCCACTTT
TRBJ2-4	TRBD2	TRBV7-8	-	CASSLLLAGGDIAKNIQYF	TGTGCCAGCAGCTTATTATTAGCGGGGGGCGACATAGCCAAAAACATTCAGTACTTC
TRBJ2-5	TRBD2	TRBV7-6	-	CASSLEVGWASGYQETQYF	TGTGCCAGCAGCTTAGAGGTAGGTTGGGCTAGCGGGTACCAAGAGACCCAGTACTTC
TRBJ2-3	-	TRBV5-1	-	CASSLDATGWGDTQYF	TGCGCCAGCAGCTTGGATGCGACAGGATGGGGAGATACGCAGTATTTT
TRBJ2-1	-	TRBV5-1	-	CASSPGRGSSYNEQFF	TGCGCCAGCTCACCCGGCCGGGGGAGCTCCTACAATGAGCAGTTCTTC
TRBJ2-5	-	TRBV7-9	-	CASSPPIQETQYF	TGTGCCAGCAGCCCTCCTATCCAAGAGACCCAGTACTTC
TRBJ2-2	TRBD2	TRBV12-3/TRBV12-4	once	CASSASGTGELFF	TGTGCCAGCAGTGCTAGCGGGACCGGGGAGCTGTTTTTT
TRBJ1-4	-	TRBV7-9	once	CASSSTGGTGEKLFF	TGTGCCAGCAGCTCTACGGGGGGAACTGGAGAAAAACTGTTTTTT
TRBJ2-7	-	TRBV18	-	CASSPSGGFDEQYF	TGTGCCAGCTCACCATCAGGAGGGTTCGACGAGCAGTACTTC
TRBJ2-1	TRBD1	TRBV5-1	-	CASSGTGFNEQFF	TGCGCCAGCAGCGGGACAGGGTTCAATGAGCAGTTCTTC
TRBJ2-3	TRBD2	TRBV9	-	CASSVGPGGAASTDTQYF	TGTGCCAGCAGCGTAGGTCCCGGGGGGGCCGCTAGCACAGATACGCAGTATTTT
TRBJ2-3	TRBD2	TRBV20-1	-	CSASQDGGGVKSDTQYF	TGCAGTGCTAGTCAGGATGGCGGGGGGGTAAAGTCAGATACGCAGTATTTT
TRBJ1-6	-	TRBV30	-	CAWTEGGPLHF	TGTGCCTGGACGGAAGGGGGACCCCTCCACTTT
TRBJ2-1	-	TRBV4-1	-	CASSQLGRKFF	TGCGCCAGCAGCCAATTGGGGAGAAAGTTCTTC
TRBJ1-2	TRBD1	TRBV4-2	-	CASSQKEGARGNYGYTF	TGTGCCAGCAGCCAAAAGGAGGGGGCGCGGGGTAACTATGGCTACACCTTC
TRBJ1-2	-	TRBV11-1	-	CASSFGQGANYGYTF	TGTGCCAGCAGCTTCGGGCAGGGCGCTAACTATGGCTACACCTTC
TRBJ1-2	-	TRBV5-6	-	CASSLGTGGDGYTF	TGTGCCAGCAGCTTAGGCACGGGGGGTGATGGCTACACCTTC
TRBJ1-2	TRBD1	TRBV30	-	CALRDRINYGYTF	TGTGCTCTCCGGGACAGAATAAACTATGGCTACACCTTC
TRBJ2-7	-	TRBV21-1	-	CASTRGGAPSYEQYF	TGTGCCAGCACCCGGGGGGGGGCCCCTTCCTACGAGCAGTACTTC
TRBJ2-2	-	TRBV7-2	-	CASSLALWNTGELFF	TGTGCCAGCAGCTTAGCCCTGTGGAACACCGGGGAGCTGTTTTTT
TRBJ1-1	-	TRBV5-1	few	CASSLPGSHSGAFF	TGCGCCAGCAGCTTGCCCGGATCCCATTCAGGCGCTTTCTTT
TRBJ1-3	-	TRBV9	once	CASSADEGSGNTIYF	TGTGCCAGCAGCGCCGACGAGGGTTCGGGAAACACCATATATTTT
TRBJ1-1	TRBD1	TRBV25-1	-	CASSRTGVAEAFF	TGTGCCAGCAGTCGGACAGGGGTTGCTGAAGCTTTCTTT
TRBJ1-1	-	TRBV7-3	-	CASSYGVSTEAFF	TGTGCCAGCAGCTATGGAGTCTCCACTGAAGCTTTCTTT
TRBJ2-3	TRBD2	TRBV7-2	few	CASSFQAGASPDTQYF	TGTGCCAGCAGCTTCCAAGCGGGGGCCTCCCCAGATACGCAGTATTTT
TRBJ1-3	-	TRBV4-3	-	CASSQDLGGYSGNTIYF	TGCGCCAGCAGCCAAGATCTTGGCGGCTACTCTGGAAACACCATATATTTT
TRBJ2-1	-	TRBV4-3	-	CASSQDLGGSYNEQFF	TGCGCCAGCAGCCAAGATCTAGGGGGCTCCTACAATGAGCAGTTCTTC
TRBJ1-5	-	TRBV28	-	CASSFVGDSNQPQHF	TGTGCCAGCAGTTTCGTCGGTGATAGCAATCAGCCCCAGCATTTT
TRBJ1-3	TRBD1	TRBV30	-	CAWGQGVGNTIYF	TGTGCCTGGGGACAGGGGGTTGGAAACACCATATATTTT
TRBJ1-5	-	TRBV30	few	CAWSLWGGNQPQHF	TGTGCCTGGAGTCTATGGGGGGGCAATCAGCCCCAGCATTTT
TRBJ1-1	-	TRBV9	once	CASSVALEDGGNTEAFF	TGTGCCAGCAGCGTAGCGCTTGAGGACGGGGGGAACACTGAAGCTTTCTTT
TRBJ1-2	TRBD1	TRBV28	-	CASGTAANYGYTF	TGTGCCAGCGGGACAGCTGCTAACTATGGCTACACCTTC
TRBJ2-1	TRBD2	TRBV12-5	-	CASAPLAGLYNEQFF	TGTGCTAGTGCCCCCCTAGCGGGGTTATACAATGAGCAGTTCTTC
TRBJ2-3	-	TRBV5-1	-	CASELPGAGTDTQYF	TGCGCCAGCGAATTGCCTGGGGCGGGCACAGATACGCAGTATTTT
TRBJ1-3	TRBD1	TRBV7-2	-	CASSGQGAQGNTIYF	TGTGCCAGCAGTGGACAGGGGGCTCAAGGAAACACCATATATTTT
TRBJ1-4	-	TRBV5-1	-	CASSLETGLREKLFF	TGCGCCAGCAGCTTGGAGACAGGTCTTAGGGAAAAACTGTTTTTT
TRBJ1-5	-	TRBV6-6	-	CASILGGVGSNQPQHF	TGTGCCAGCATCCTAGGGGGTGTGGGGAGCAATCAGCCCCAGCATTTT
TRBJ1-5	-	TRBV7-9	-	CASTERSGQPQHF	TGTGCCAGCACCGAGCGGTCGGGACAGCCCCAGCATTTT
TRBJ1-5	TRBD1	TRBV5-4	-	CASSPMTGRYPQHF	TGTGCCAGCAGCCCGATGACAGGGAGGTATCCCCAGCATTTT
TRBJ2-3	-	TRBV2	once	CASSSPTTRGDTQYF	TGTGCCAGCAGTTCACCGACTACCCGGGGGGATACGCAGTATTTT
TRBJ2-1	TRBD2	TRBV2	-	CASKRLAGVPNEQFF	TGTGCCAGCAAACGACTAGCGGGGGTTCCCAATGAGCAGTTCTTC
TRBJ1-2	-	TRBV6-5	-	CASRLDSFRYGYTF	TGTGCCAGCAGGCTGGACAGTTTCCGCTATGGCTACACCTTC
TRBJ2-3	TRBD2	TRBV6-5	-	CASSYQDSGGAGNF	TGTGCCAGCAGTTACCAGGATAGCGGGGGGGCCGGGAATTTT
TRBJ2-2	TRBD2	TRBV11-2	few	CASSNIFSGGHTGELFF	TGTGCCAGCAGCAATATCTTTAGCGGGGGACACACCGGGGAGCTGTTTTTT
TRBJ1-6	TRBD1	TRBV28	-	CASSSPDRGYNSPLHF	TGTGCCAGCAGTTCCCCGGACAGGGGCTATAATTCACCCCTCCACTTT
TRBJ2-7	-	TRBV5-1	-	CASSPDGVGVYEQYF	TGCGCCAGCAGCCCGGATGGGGTAGGGGTCTACGAGCAGTACTTC
TRBJ2-5	TRBD2	TRBV7-9	-	CASSHTSGVLETQYF	TGTGCCAGCAGTCATACTAGCGGGGTCCTTGAGACCCAGTACTTC
TRBJ1-2	-	TRBV6-5	-	CASSYRAGDGYTF	TGTGCCAGCAGTTACCGGGCAGGGGACGGCTACACCTTC